The entry that follows covers one TCR beta chain sequence. Antigen unknown. This entry comes from a study of CD8+ T cells in alopecia areata. Overall study: Those patients who were treated received oral tofacitinib, which was given at 5 to 10 mg twice daily for moderate-to-severe alopecia areata. Study conclusions and caveats: Scalp samples also contribute reads from the resident alphabeta T cells found in normal skin. Mice showed TCR sharing more clearly than patients did, possibly owing to HLA.

As the sequencing template, cDNA was produced by extracting RNA and reverse transcribing it. The protocol was immunoSEQ multiplex PCR, while the TCRdb copy is restricted to in-frame clones and leaves out a portion. The data contain about 92,000 clones, around 44% of them singletons. The CDR3 is made up of 11 amino acids. V was cut by 5 bases and J by 0 bases, with 5 bases left in between. Germline lookup yields CDR1 SQVTM and CDR2 ANQGSEA. Specified treatment: oral pan-JAK inhibitor, 5-10 mg twice daily. This sequence was found in a human donor with alopecia areata. Sequenced here: CD8+ T cells sorted from blood, sampled at week 24, from a patient treated with tofacitinib. The chain recombines TRBV29-1 with TRBJ2-7; D call uncertain. The CDR3 reads CSVRSSYEQYF. The CDR3 DNA reads TGCAGCGTTCGAAGCTCCTACGAGCAGTACTTC.